This T cell receptor beta chain was profiled in a study of post-analysis software for immune sequencing data. Study at large: The study covered relapsing-remitting, secondary progressive and progressive-relapsing courses of multiple sclerosis. Study-wide results and caveats: Patients had higher frequencies than controls of four to six TRBV segments, including TRBV5-6, TRBV5-1 and TRBV20-1.

Per the germline V gene, CDR1 is LNHDA and CDR2 is SQIVND (reference sequence). Trimming left V 7 bases short and J 7 bases short, with 11 bases between. The CDR3 covers 13 residues. Unique molecular identifiers tagged the TCR beta cDNA libraries. Out of roughly 1 to 11 million T cells, 480,000 or so cDNA molecules were generated. TCRdb reprocessed the PCR reads via MiXCR and lists one record per CDR3 protein. The data show fewer than 850,000 distinct CDR3 sequences, with roughly 27% seen just once and around 0.56% held by the top ten. A note on this clonotype: Its antigen remains unidentified.

Sequencing was done on a sample of blood. The chain is built from TRBV19 and TRBJ1-6; D gene ambiguous. The clonotype originates from a girl under 18 with multiple sclerosis. The CDR3 DNA follows: TGTGCCAGTACTTTGCAAGGGAATTCACCCCTCCACTTT. It codes for CASTLQGNSPLHF.